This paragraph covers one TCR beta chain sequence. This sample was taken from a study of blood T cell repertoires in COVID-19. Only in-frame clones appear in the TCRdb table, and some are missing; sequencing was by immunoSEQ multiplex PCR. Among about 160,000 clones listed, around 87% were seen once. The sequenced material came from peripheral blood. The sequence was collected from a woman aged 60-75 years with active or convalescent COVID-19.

CDR3 in amino acids: CASGLVLGDTKLKAQHF. In DNA form, the CDR3 reads TGTGCTAGTGGTTTGGTACTAGGGGACACGAAGTTAAAGGCCCAGCATTTT. V is TRBV12-5 and J is TRBJ1-5, with D possibly matching TRBD1 (6 bases). Trimming left V 0 bases short and J 11 bases short, with 23 bases between. Germline V lookup: CDR1 LGHNT, CDR2 FRNRAP. The CDR3 spans 17 residues.